Following are 21 T cell receptor beta chains from one sample sequenced in a study of blood T cells in healthy people across ages. A J-beta primer mix and a sample-barcoded 5' primer were used in a second PCR of roughly 6 to 11 cycles. One entry per CDR3 protein results from TCRdb running MiXCR on the 5' RACE reads. The sample consists of 1.8 million or so distinct CDR3 sequences, about 39% of them appearing once. The source material was blood. The origin of the receptors is a human donor in good health.

CDR3 in amino acids: CAISRDSQTCEQYF. The CDR3 region has the DNA TGTGCCATCAGTAGGGACAGTCAGACTTGCGAGCAGTACTTC. V gene TRBV10-3 combines with J gene TRBJ2-5; 7 nucleotides match TRBD1. The J call is uncertain, as TRBJ2-7 better fits the DNA end. The CDR3 has 14 amino acids. Germline V gives CDR1 ENHRY, CDR2 SYGVKD.

This chain joins TRBV15 and TRBJ2-7; 10 nucleotides agree with TRBD1. V lost 5 bases to trimming and J lost 4 bases; unmatched junction nucleotides: 8. Germline values: CDR1 LNHNV, CDR2 YYDKDF (reference sequence). The CDR3 is made up of 15 amino acids. CDR3 nucleotides: TGTGCCACCAGCGGCAACCAGGGACAGGGGTACGAGCAGTACTTC. This gives the protein CATSGNQGQGYEQYF.

V and J are TRBV10-3 and TRBJ1-5; 7 bases fit TRBD1. CDR3 length equals 12 residues. Looked up from germline, CDR1 is ENHRY and CDR2 is SYGVKD. The J segment lost 4 bases and the V segment lost 11 bases, leaving 5 bases of the junction unmatched. The CDR3 region is CAAQGQNQPQHF. The CDR3 DNA sequence: TGTGCCGCTCAGGGACAGAATCAGCCCCAGCATTTT.

The V and J genes are TRBV25-1 and TRBJ2-5, with D perhaps TRBD1 or TRBD2 (5 bases each). CDR3 length: 13 residues. Germline CDR1 MGHDK, CDR2 SYGVNS. Trimming shortened V by 7 bases and J by 4 bases, and 13 bases separated the two germline ends. The CDR3 DNA reads TGTGCCAGCACCTCTTTCGGGGCAGAGACCCAGTACTTC. Its translation is CASTSFGAETQYF.

There are a few counts of this clonotype. The chain recombines TRBV9 with TRBJ2-1, with D possibly being TRBD1 or TRBD2 (5 bases each). CDR1 and CDR2 (germline): SGDLS, YYNGEE. This CDR3 has 15 residues. Trimming pared 0 bases from V and 4 bases from J, leaving 11 bases between. The CDR3 DNA follows: TGTGCCAGCAGCGTAGAAGGGACCACATACAATGAGCAGTTCTTC. This encodes CASSVEGTTYNEQFF.

The table lists this clonotype with a few counts. The chain couples TRBV20-1 to TRBJ2-5; possible D gene TRBD1, 5 bases. Germline loops: CDR1 DFQATT, CDR2 SNEGSKA (reference sequence). Trimming took off 5 bases at V and 0 bases at J, with 10 bases between the two ends. The CDR3 runs 13 residues. The CDR3 DNA is TGCAGTGCTCTGCCAGGGTACCAAGAGACCCAGTACTTC. Protein product: CSALPGYQETQYF.

This clonotype occurred a few times. One junction end disagrees with the germline gene, perhaps due to a read error. This chain uses TRBV4-2 with TRBJ2-7; the match to TRBD2 covers 9 bases. The CDR3 sequence is 17 residues long. Germline values: CDR1 LGHNA, CDR2 YNFKEQ. The CDR3: CACSQKGGSGGPYEQYF. CDR3 DNA sequence: TGTGCCTGCAGCCAAAAAGGGGGGAGCGGGGGGCCCTACGAGCAGTACTTC.

V is TRBV20-1 and J is TRBJ2-1; 8 nucleotides line up with TRBD2. The CDR3 contains 16 residues. Losses at the gene ends were 5 bases for V and 3 bases for J; bases not matched to a gene: 12. Germline V gives CDR1 DFQATT, CDR2 SNEGSKA (reference sequence). CDR3 DNA: TGCAGTGCTCTCGTGGCGGGGGGCCGTCTCTACAATGAGCAGTTCTTC. Translating gives CSALVAGGRLYNEQFF.

This clonotype was recorded many times. The chain joins TRBV28 to TRBJ2-3; D tentatively reads TRBD1 or TRBD2 (5 bases each). Germline CDR1 MDHEN, CDR2 SYDVKM. The CDR3 runs to 14 residues. Trimming removed 4 bases from V and 6 bases from J, with 14 bases in between. CDR3 sequence: CASSSGTTVDTQYF. Here the CDR3 DNA reads TGTGCCAGCAGTTCCGGGACCACAGTGGATACGCAGTATTTT.

This clonotype was counted a few times. The chain carries TRBV20-1 and TRBJ2-5; tentative D call: TRBD2 (6 bases). The CDR3 has 13 amino acids. Germline V gene lookup returns CDR1 DFQATT and CDR2 SNEGSKA (reference sequence). The ends were cut back, 6 bases at V and 3 bases at J, with 14 bases in the middle. CDR3 coding DNA: TGCAGTGCCCCAACTAGCTGGGAAGAGACCCAGTACTTC. Amino acids: CSAPTSWEETQYF.

A few counts support this clonotype. The chain recombines TRBV7-9 with TRBJ1-2, with 7 bases aligning to TRBD1. The CDR3 totals 16 residues. V lost 5 bases to trimming and J lost 4 bases; unmatched junction nucleotides: 13. The germline V gene has CDR1 SEHNR and CDR2 FQNEAQ (reference sequence). CDR3 sequence (DNA): TGTGCCAGCAGCGCAGGGGGACAGCCAGTAGGCTATGGCTACACCTTC. Its protein is CASSAGGQPVGYGYTF.

The rearrangement links TRBV9 to TRBJ2-7; a possible D gene is TRBD1 (5 bases). The CDR3 sequence is 17 residues long. V was clipped by 0 bases and J by 2 bases, with 18 bases between them. Germline V gene lookup returns CDR1 SGDLS and CDR2 YYNGEE. CDR3 sequence reads: CASSVGPTGFLPYEQYF. The CDR3 DNA sequence: TGTGCCAGCAGCGTAGGACCTACAGGATTTCTTCCCTACGAGCAGTACTTC.

As DNA, the CDR3 is TGTGCCAGCAGCTCCGCACAGGGAGATGAGCAGTTCTTC. Amino acid sequence: CASSSAQGDEQFF. This chain connects TRBV7-3 to TRBJ2-1; D is perhaps TRBD1 (6 bases). The germline gives CDR1 SGHTA, CDR2 FQGTGA. CDR3 length equals 13 residues. Trimming stripped 4 bases from V and 8 bases from J, with 12 bases between.

This clonotype turned up a few times. The gene calls are TRBV7-9 and TRBJ1-4, with a tentative D call TRBD1 (5 bases). This CDR3 is built from 17 residues. Trimming stripped 3 bases from V and 5 bases from J, with 19 bases between. CDR1 SEHNR and CDR2 FQNEAQ come from the germline V gene (reference sequence). The CDR3 region is CASSFELTETDNEKLFF. The CDR3, as DNA: TGTGCCAGCAGCTTCGAACTTACGGAGACAGACAATGAAAAACTGTTTTTT.

This clonotype was seen a handful of times. J is TRBJ1-2 and V is TRBV28; 7 bases line up with TRBD1. With 7 bases clipped from V and 4 bases from J, the junction kept 6 bases outside the gene matches. Germline CDR1 is MDHEN and CDR2 is SYDVKM. This CDR3 spans 13 amino acids. The CDR3 sequence is CASIKNRGYGYTF. The CDR3 DNA reads TGTGCCAGCATTAAGAACAGGGGCTATGGCTACACCTTC.

This clonotype appeared a few times. The V gene is TRBV29-1, the J gene TRBJ2-3, with D maybe TRBD1 (5 bases). The CDR3 is 11 amino acids. Trimming removed 6 bases at V and 2 bases at J, with 6 bases between. Germline CDR1 SQVTM, CDR2 ANQGSEA. CDR3 bases: TGCAGCGTGGGGCACACAGATACGCAGTATTTT. This gives the protein CSVGHTDTQYF.

This sequence joins TRBV9 and TRBJ2-5; 9 nucleotides line up with TRBD2. V dropped 3 bases and J dropped 2; count of bases not matched to a gene: 2. The germline CDR1 and CDR2 sequences are SGDLS and YYNGEE. The CDR3 totals 14 residues. CDR3 in amino acids: CASSGRGGQETQYF. In nucleotides, the CDR3 is TGTGCCAGCAGCGGGCGGGGGGGGCAAGAGACCCAGTACTTC.

This clonotype was counted many times. The rearrangement joins TRBV12-3 or TRBV12-4 to TRBJ2-7, with 10 bases aligning to TRBD1. After removal of 4 bases from V and 7 bases from J, the junction contained 13 bases not matched to a gene. This CDR3 contains 16 residues. The CDR3 DNA reads TGTGCCAGCAGTTCCCGACGACAGGGGGCGACGGGGGAGCAGTACTTC. It is translated as CASSSRRQGATGEQYF.

The table lists this clonotype with a few counts. The genes are TRBV27 and TRBJ2-7; 7 bases are shared with TRBD2. V lost 4 bases and J lost 1; bases outside the gene matches: 10. Germline CDR1 is MNHEY and CDR2 is SMNVEV (reference sequence). CDR3 size: 16 residues. This CDR3 is CASSSYGTIRSYEQYF. CDR3 in DNA: TGTGCCAGCAGTTCGTACGGGACTATACGATCCTACGAGCAGTACTTC.

The chain has TRBV20-1 and TRBJ1-5, with D possibly being TRBD1 (5 bases). This CDR3 has 15 residues. V was trimmed by 3 bases and J by 8 bases, leaving 20 bases between them. Germline CDR1 is DFQATT and CDR2 is SNEGSKA (reference sequence). The CDR3 loop is CSASLTGRLREPQHF. The CDR3 DNA reads as TGCAGTGCTAGTTTAACGGGACGGCTAAGAGAGCCCCAGCATTTT.

This clonotype was seen more than once but under ten times. The rearrangement uses TRBV5-5 and TRBJ2-1; 8 bases map to TRBD1. The V and J ends lost 4 bases and 0 bases, in that order; junction bases with no gene match: 9. Looked up from germline, CDR1 is SGHKS and CDR2 is YYEKEE (reference sequence). CDR3 length: 17 amino acids. The CDR3 protein is CASSGGQAPSSYNEQFF. The CDR3 DNA reads TGTGCCAGCAGCGGGGGACAGGCGCCTAGCTCCTACAATGAGCAGTTCTTC.